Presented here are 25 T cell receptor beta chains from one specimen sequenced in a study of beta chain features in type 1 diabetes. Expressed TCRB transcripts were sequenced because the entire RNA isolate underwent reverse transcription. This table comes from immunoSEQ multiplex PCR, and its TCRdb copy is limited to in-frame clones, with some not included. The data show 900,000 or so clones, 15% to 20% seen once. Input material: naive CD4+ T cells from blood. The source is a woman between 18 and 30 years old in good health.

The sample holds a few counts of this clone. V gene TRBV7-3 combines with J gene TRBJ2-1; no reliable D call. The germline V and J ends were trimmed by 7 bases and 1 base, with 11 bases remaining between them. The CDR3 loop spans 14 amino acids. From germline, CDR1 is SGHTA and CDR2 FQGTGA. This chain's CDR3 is CASITPESYNEQFF. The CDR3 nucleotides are TGTGCCAGCATTACCCCGGAATCCTACAATGAGCAGTTCTTC.

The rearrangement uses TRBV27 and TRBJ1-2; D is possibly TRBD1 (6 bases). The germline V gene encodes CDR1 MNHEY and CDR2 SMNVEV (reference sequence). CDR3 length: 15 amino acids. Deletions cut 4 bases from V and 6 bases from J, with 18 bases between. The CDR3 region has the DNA TGTGCCAGCAGTTCCAGGGGACTTTCAATCCATGGCTACACCTTC. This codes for CASSSRGLSIHGYTF.

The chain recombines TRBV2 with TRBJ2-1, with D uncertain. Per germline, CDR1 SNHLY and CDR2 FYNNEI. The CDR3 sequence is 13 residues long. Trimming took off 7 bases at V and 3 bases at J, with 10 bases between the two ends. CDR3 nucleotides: TGTGCCAGCAATGGACCCCGCTACAATGAGCAGTTCTTC. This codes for CASNGPRYNEQFF.

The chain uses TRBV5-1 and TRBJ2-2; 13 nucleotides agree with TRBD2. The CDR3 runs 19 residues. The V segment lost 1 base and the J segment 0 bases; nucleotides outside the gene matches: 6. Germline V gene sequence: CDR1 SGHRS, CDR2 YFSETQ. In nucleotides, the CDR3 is TGCGCCAGCAGCTTGCTACTAGCGGGAGGGCCGGCGAACACCGGGGAGCTGTTTTTT. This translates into CASSLLLAGGPANTGELFF.

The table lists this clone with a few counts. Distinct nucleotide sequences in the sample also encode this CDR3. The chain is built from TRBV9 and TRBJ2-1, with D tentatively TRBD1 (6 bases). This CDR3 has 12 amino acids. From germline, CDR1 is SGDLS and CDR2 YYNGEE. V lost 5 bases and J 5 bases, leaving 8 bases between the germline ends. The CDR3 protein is CASSRTDNEQFF. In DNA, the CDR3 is TGTGCCAGCAGTCGGACAGACAATGAGCAGTTCTTC.

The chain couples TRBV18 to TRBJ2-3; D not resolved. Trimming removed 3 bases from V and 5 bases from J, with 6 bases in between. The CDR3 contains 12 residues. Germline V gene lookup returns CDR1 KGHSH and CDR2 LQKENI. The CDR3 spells CASSPERDTQYF. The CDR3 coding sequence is TGTGCCAGCTCACCCGAAAGAGATACGCAGTATTTT. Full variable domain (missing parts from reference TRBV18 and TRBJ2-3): NAGVMQNPRHLVRRRGQEARLRCSPMKGHSHVYWYRQLPEEGLKFMVYLQKENIIDESGMPKERFSAEFPKEGPSILRIQQVVRGDSAAYFCASSPERDTQYFGPGTRLTVL.

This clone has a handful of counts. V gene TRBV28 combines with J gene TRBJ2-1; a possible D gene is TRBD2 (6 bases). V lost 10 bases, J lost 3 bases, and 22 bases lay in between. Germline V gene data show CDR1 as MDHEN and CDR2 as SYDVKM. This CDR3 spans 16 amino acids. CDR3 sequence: CATKVGGNRIYNEQFF. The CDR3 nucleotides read TGTGCCACGAAAGTCGGAGGGAACAGAATCTACAATGAGCAGTTCTTC.

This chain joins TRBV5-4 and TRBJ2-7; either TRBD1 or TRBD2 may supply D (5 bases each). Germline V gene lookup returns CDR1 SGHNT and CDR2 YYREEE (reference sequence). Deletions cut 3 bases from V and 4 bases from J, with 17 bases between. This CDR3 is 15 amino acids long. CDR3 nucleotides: TGTGCCAGCAGCTCGGACGGCCGGGGCGTGTACGAGCAGTACTTC. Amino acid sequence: CASSSDGRGVYEQYF.

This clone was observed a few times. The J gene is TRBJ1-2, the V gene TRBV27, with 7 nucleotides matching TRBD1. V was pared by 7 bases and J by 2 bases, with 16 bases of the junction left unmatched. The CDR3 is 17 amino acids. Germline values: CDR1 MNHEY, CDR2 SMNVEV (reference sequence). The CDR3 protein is CASKRTGTAATNYGYTF. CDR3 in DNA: TGTGCCAGCAAAAGAACCGGGACAGCCGCAACCAACTATGGCTACACCTTC.

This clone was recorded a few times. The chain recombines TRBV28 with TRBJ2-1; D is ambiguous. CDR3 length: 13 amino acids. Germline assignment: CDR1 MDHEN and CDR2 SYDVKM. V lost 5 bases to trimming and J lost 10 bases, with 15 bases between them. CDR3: CASSVAGLDEQFF. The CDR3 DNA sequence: TGTGCCAGCAGTGTGGCTGGGCTGGACGAGCAGTTCTTC.

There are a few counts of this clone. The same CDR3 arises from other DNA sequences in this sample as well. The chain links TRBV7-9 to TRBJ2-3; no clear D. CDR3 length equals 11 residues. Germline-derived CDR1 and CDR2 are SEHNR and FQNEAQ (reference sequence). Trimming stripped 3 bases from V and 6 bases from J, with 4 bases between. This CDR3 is CASSLSDTQYF. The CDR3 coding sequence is TGTGCCAGCAGCTTGTCCGATACGCAGTATTTT.

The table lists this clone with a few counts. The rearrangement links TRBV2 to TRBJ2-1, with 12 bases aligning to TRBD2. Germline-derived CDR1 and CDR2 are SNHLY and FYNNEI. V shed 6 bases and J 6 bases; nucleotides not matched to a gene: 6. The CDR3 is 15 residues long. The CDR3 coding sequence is TGTGCCAGCAGGCGGGGACTAGCGGGTGGCAATGAGCAGTTCTTC. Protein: CASRRGLAGGNEQFF.

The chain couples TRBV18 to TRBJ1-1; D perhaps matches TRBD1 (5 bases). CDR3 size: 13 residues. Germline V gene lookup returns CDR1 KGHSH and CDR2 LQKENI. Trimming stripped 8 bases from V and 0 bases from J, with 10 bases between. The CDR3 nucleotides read TGTGCCAGCAAAGGGGCAGTGAACACTGAAGCTTTCTTT. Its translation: CASKGAVNTEAFF.

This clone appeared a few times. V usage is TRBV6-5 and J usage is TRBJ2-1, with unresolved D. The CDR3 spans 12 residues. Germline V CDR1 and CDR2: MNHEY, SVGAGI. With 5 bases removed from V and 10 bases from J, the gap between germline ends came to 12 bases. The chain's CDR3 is CASSTVPEEQFF. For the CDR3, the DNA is TGTGCCAGCAGTACCGTCCCGGAAGAGCAGTTCTTC.

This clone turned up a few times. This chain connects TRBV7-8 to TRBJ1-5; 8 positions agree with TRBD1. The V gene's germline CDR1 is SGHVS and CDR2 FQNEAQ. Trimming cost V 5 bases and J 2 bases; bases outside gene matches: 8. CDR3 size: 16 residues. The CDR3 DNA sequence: TGTGCCAGCAGCGGCACACAGGGGGTTGGCAATCAGCCCCAGCATTTT. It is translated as CASSGTQGVGNQPQHF.

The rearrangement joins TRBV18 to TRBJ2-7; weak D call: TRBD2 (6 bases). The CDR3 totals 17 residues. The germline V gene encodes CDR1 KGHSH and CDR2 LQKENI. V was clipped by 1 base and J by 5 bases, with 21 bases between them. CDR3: CASSPLGGGLTYHEQYF. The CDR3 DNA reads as TGTGCCAGCTCACCACTGGGTGGAGGGCTTACTTACCACGAGCAGTACTTC.

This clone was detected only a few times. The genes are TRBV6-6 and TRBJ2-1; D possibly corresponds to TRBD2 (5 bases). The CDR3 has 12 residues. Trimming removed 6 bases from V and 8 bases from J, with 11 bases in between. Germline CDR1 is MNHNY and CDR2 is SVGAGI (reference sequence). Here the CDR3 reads CASSALAHEQFF. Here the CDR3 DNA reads TGTGCCAGCAGCGCGCTAGCCCATGAGCAGTTCTTC.

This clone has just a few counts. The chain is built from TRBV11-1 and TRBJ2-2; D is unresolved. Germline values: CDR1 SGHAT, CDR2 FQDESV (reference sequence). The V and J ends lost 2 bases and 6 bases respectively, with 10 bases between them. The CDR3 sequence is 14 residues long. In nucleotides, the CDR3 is TGTGCCAGCAGCTTACAACTGGTAGCCGGGGAGCTGTTTTTT. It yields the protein CASSLQLVAGELFF.

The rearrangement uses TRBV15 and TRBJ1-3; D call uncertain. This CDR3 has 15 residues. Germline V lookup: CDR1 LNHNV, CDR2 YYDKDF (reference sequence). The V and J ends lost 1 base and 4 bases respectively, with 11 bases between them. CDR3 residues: CATSRVRAQGNTIYF. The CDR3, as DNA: TGTGCCACCAGCAGAGTGAGAGCTCAAGGAAACACCATATATTTT.

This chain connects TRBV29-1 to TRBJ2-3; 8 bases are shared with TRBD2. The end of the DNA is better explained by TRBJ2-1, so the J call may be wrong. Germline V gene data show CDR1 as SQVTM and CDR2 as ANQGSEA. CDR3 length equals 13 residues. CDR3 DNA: TGCAGCGAACGGAGCGGGAGTTGGGATGAGCAGTTCTTC. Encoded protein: CSERSGSWDEQFF.

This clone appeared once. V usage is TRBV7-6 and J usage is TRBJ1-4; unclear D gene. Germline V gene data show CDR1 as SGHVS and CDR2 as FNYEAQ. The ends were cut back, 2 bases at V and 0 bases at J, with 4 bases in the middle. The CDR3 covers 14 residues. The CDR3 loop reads CASSLYATNEKLFF. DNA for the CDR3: TGTGCCAGCAGCTTATACGCAACTAATGAAAAACTGTTTTTT. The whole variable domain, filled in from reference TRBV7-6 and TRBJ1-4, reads GAGVSQSPRYKVTKRGQDVALRCDPISGHVSLYWYRQALGQGPEFLTYFNYEAQQDKSGLPNDRFSAERPEGSISTLTIQRTEQRDSAMYRCASSLYATNEKLFFGSGTQLSVL.

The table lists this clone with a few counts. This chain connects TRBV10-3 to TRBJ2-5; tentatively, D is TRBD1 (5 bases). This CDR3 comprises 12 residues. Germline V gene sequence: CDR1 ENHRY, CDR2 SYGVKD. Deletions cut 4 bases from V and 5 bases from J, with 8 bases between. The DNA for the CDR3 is TGTGCCATCAGTGGGGGCAGGGAGACCCAGTACTTC. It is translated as CAISGGRETQYF.

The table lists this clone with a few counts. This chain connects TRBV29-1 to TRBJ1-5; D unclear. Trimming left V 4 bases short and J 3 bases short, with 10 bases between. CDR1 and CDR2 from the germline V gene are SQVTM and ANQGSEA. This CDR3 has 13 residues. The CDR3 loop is CSVGRGPNQPQHF. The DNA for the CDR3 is TGCAGCGTTGGACGGGGTCCCAATCAGCCCCAGCATTTT.

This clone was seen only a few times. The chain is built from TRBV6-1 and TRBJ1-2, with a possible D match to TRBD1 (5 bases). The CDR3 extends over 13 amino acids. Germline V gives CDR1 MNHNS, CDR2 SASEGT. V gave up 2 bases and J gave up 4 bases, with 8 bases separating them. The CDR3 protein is CASSELGLYGYTF. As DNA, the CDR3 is TGTGCCAGCAGTGAACTGGGACTCTATGGCTACACCTTC.

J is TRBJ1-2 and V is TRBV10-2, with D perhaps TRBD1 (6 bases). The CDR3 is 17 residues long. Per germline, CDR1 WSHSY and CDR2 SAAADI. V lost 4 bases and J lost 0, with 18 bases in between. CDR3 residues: CASSGNRDRKPNYGYTF. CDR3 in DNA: TGCGCCAGCAGTGGAAACCGTGACAGGAAACCTAACTATGGCTACACCTTC.